This is a list of T cell receptor beta chains from one sample in a study of T-cell reconstitution after alpha-beta-depleted transplantation in children. MiXCR, run by TCRdb on the PCR reads, gives a single entry per CDR3 protein. The table lists fewer than 550,000 distinct CDR3 sequences, 9.5% to 12% of them singletons. The source material was PBMCs, mostly from graft donor cells, sampled 180 days after TCRalphabeta/CD19-depleted stem cell transplant. All receptors derive from a female patient between 2 and 15 years old who had a stem cell transplant for aplastic anemia, so the T cells may come from the graft donor. CDR3s include the opening cysteine and the closing phenylalanine or tryptophan. D genes are given only for firm matches. Rows give clone size only sometimes, using once, few, many, or a class for an expanded clone.

>TRBJ2-1|TRBV7-8|NA|few
TGTGCCAGCAGCACAATGGCGGAGAGTGGCAAAGAGCAGTTCTTC
CASSTMAESGKEQFF
>TRBJ2-1|TRBV19|TRBD1|NA
TGTGCCACCAGGGTGGGTGGGACAGGGAGCAATGAGCAGTTCTTC
CATRVGGTGSNEQFF
>TRBJ1-2|TRBV7-9|NA|NA
TGTGCCAGCAGGGGGGAGTATTGGTATGGCTACACCTTC
CASRGEYWYGYTF
>TRBJ2-3|TRBV20-1|NA|NA
TGCAGTGCTGCCAGGGGGGGCGGAGATACGCAGTATTTT
CSAARGGGDTQYF
>TRBJ2-1|TRBV29-1|NA|NA
TGCAGCGTTGAAGAACGGATCATTTACAATGAGCAGTTCTTC
CSVEERIIYNEQFF
>TRBJ2-1|TRBV9|NA|few
TGTGCCAGCAGCATAGCAGAGTACAATGAGCAGTTCTTC
CASSIAEYNEQFF
>TRBJ2-7|TRBV5-1|TRBD2|NA
TGCGCCAGCAGCCCGAAGGCTAGCGGGAGTCCCCACGAGCAGTACTTC
CASSPKASGSPHEQYF
>TRBJ1-6|TRBV6-6|NA|many
TGTGCCAGCAGTTCCGACGACAGGAATAATTCACCCCTCCACTTT
CASSSDDRNNSPLHF
>TRBJ1-1|TRBV7-3|TRBD1|few
TGTGCCAGCAGCTTAGACGGGACAGGAGCTTTCTTT
CASSLDGTGAFF
>TRBJ2-5|TRBV27|NA|few
TGTGCCAGCTCGAAACGAGGGACCCAGTACTTC
CASSKRGTQYF
>TRBJ2-1|TRBV24-1|TRBD1|many
TGTGCCACCGCCGGGACAGGAGAATACAATGAGCAGTTCTTC
CATAGTGEYNEQFF
>TRBJ2-5|TRBV7-9|NA|NA
TGTGCCAGCAGCTTAGTGGCCCCAACAGGGAGGGAGACCCAGTACTTC
CASSLVAPTGRETQYF
>TRBJ2-2|TRBV6-5|NA|many
TGTGCCAGCAGTTACATACGGGACACCGGGGAGCTGTTTTTT
CASSYIRDTGELFF
>TRBJ2-7|TRBV20-1|NA|few
TGCAGTGCTAGAGACACAGCCTACGAGCAGTACTTC
CSARDTAYEQYF
>TRBJ2-3|TRBV5-1|TRBD2|NA
TGCGCCAGCAGCACTGCTGCGACTAGCGGGAGTGATACGCAGTATTTT
CASSTAATSGSDTQYF
>TRBJ1-4|TRBV5-5|NA|NA
TGTGCCAGCAGCTCCGGACCCTCCGCAACTAATGAAAAACTGTTTTTT
CASSSGPSATNEKLFF
>TRBJ2-1|TRBV12-3/TRBV12-4|TRBD2|few
TGTGCCAGCAGTTCGGGAGGGCCGAGTGAGCAGTTCTTC
CASSSGGPSEQFF